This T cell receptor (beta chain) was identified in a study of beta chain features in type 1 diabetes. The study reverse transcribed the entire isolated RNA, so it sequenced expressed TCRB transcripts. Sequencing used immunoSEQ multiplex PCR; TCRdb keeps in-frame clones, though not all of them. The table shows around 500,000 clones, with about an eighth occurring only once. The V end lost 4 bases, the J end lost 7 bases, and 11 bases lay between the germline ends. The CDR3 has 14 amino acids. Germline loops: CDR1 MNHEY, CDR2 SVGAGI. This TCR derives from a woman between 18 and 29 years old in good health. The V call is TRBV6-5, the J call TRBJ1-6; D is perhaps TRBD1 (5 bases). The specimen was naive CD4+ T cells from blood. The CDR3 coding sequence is TGTGCCAGCAGTTCGTGGGGGGACAATTCACCCCTCCACTTT. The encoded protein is CASSSWGDNSPLHF.